The present TCR beta chain was sequenced within a study of T-cell reconstitution after alpha-beta-depleted transplantation in children. Germline V gene lookup returns CDR1 SGHRS and CDR2 YFSETQ. V was pared by 6 bases and J by 5 bases, with 12 bases between. The CDR3 covers 13 residues. TCRbeta library construction was performed incorporating unique molecular identifiers. MiXCR, run by TCRdb on the PCR reads, gives a single entry per CDR3 protein. The sample contains around 600,000 distinct CDR3 sequences, around a sixth of which appear only once. The source is a human donor who donated a stem cell graft to a child with acute myeloid leukemia. The chain carries TRBV5-1 and TRBJ2-1, with D uncertain. The sequencing used PBMCs from the stem cell graft donor, collected from the stem cell graft. The CDR3 sequence: CASNPYRDNEQFF. The CDR3 DNA follows: TGCGCCAGCAACCCCTACCGGGACAATGAGCAGTTCTTC. Full variable domain (remainder filled in from reference TRBV5-1 and TRBJ2-1): KAGVTQTPRYLIKTRGQQVTLSCSPISGHRSVSWYQQTPGQGLQFLFEYFSETQRNKGNFPGRFSGRQFSNSRSEMNVSTLELGDSALYLCASNPYRDNEQFFGPGTRLTVL.